This TCR beta chain was observed in a study of blood T cell repertoires in COVID-19. About the research overall: Samples representing acute and convalescent COVID-19 were sourced from the United States, Italy and Spain. Nucleic acid was either cDNA or gDNA, and it came from T cells, B-cell-depleted T cells, or PBMCs.

The V end was cut by 2 bases, the J end by 5 bases, with 12 bases between. Germline CDR1 MDHEN, CDR2 SYDVKM. The CDR3 is made up of 14 amino acids. Authors' analysis steps: Amplifying reference gene primers gave estimates of nucleated cell counts. Sequencing used immunoSEQ multiplex PCR; TCRdb keeps in-frame clones, though not all of them. Clone size and the V and J calls come from that table; the DNA yielded D and trimming. Among 350,000 to 450,000 clones, 85% were seen once, and the ten largest hold approximately 3.7%. The V and J genes are TRBV28 and TRBJ1-2; D gene unclear. Sequencing input: peripheral blood. The receptor comes from a young woman with acute or convalescent COVID-19. CDR3 bases: TGTGCCAGCAGTTTAGCGAGCAGGCTGTATGGCTACACCTTC. It translates to CASSLASRLYGYTF.